This TCR beta chain comes out of a study of blood T cell repertoires in COVID-19. Study overall: Spain, Italy and the United States supplied samples that represented acute and convalescent COVID-19. T cells, B-cell-depleted T cells, or PBMCs provided the cDNA or gDNA that served as material.

This clone has just one count. Per the study methods: Estimated nucleated cell counts came from reference gene primer amplification. Sequencing used immunoSEQ multiplex PCR; TCRdb keeps in-frame clones, though not all of them. V and J calls and clone size are given by that table; D and trimming were obtained from the DNA. Of approximately 300,000 clones listed, roughly 91% are singletons. Input material: peripheral blood. The source of this sequence is a woman in her thirties with COVID-19, enrolled during active disease.

The CDR3 reads CATDPRGGYTF. The CDR3 DNA is TGTGCCACCGATCCGCGAGGTGGCTACACCTTC. The rearrangement links TRBV6-5 to TRBJ1-2; D is undetermined. The germline CDR1 and CDR2 sequences are MNHEY and SVGAGI. V was shortened by 10 bases and J by 7 bases, with 13 bases between the two germline ends. The CDR3 extends over 11 amino acids.